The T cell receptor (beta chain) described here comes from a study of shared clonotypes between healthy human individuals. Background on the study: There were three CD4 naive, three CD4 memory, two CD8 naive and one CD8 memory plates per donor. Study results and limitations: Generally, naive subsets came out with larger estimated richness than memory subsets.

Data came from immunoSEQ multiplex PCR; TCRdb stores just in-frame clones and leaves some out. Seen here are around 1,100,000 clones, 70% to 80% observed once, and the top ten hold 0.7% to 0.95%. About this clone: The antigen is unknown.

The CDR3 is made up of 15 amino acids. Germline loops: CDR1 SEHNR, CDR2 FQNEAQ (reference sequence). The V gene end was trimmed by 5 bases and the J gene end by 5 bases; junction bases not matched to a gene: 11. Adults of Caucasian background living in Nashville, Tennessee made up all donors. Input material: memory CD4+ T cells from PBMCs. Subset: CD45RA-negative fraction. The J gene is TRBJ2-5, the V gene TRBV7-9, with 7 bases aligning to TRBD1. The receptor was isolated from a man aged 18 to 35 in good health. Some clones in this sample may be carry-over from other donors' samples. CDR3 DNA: TGTGCCAGCAGCCGACCTAGACAGGGTGTGGAGACCCAGTACTTC. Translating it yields CASSRPRQGVETQYF. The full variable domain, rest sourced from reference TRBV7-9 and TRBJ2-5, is DTGVSQNPRHKITKRGQNVTFRCDPISEHNRLYWYRQTLGQGPEFLTYFQNEAQLEKSRLLSDRFSAERPKGSFSTLEIQRTEQGDSAMYLCASSRPRQGVETQYFGPGTRLLVL.